These T cell receptor beta chains were read from a single sample in a study of blood T cell repertoires in COVID-19. Method: immunoSEQ multiplex PCR; TCRdb's copy keeps in-frame clones and lacks some. The profile shows a few hundred thousand clones, approximately 77% of them singletons. Sequenced: peripheral blood. The receptors shown here come from a woman aged 18-30 years with acute or convalescent COVID-19. CDR3s include the opening cysteine and the closing phenylalanine or tryptophan. The D gene is left open where the match is weak. The listing skips clone size in some rows; elsewhere it reads once, few, many or a size class.

TRBV4-1,TRBD2,NA,TRBJ2-1,CASSHSGRDNEQFF,TGCGCCAGCAGCCACAGCGGGAGGGACAATGAGCAGTTCTTC
TRBV5-4,NA,NA,TRBJ1-2,CASSRRGGDNSNYGYTF,TGTGCCAGCAGCCGTAGGGGGGGGGACAACAGTAACTATGGCTACACCTTC
TRBV9,NA,NA,TRBJ2-5,CASSVDPGEGEETQYF,TGTGCCAGCAGCGTAGATCCGGGAGAAGGAGAAGAGACCCAGTACTTC
TRBV5-4,TRBD2,NA,TRBJ2-5,CASSLVAGGVETQYF,TGTGCCAGCAGCTTGGTAGCGGGGGGGGTTGAGACCCAGTACTTC
TRBV5-4,TRBD1,NA,TRBJ2-7,CASSTGQTYEQYF,TGTGCCAGCAGCACGGGACAGACCTACGAGCAGTACTTC
TRBV27,TRBD2,NA,TRBJ2-3,CASRSFYGTGGDTQYF,TGTGCCAGCAGGTCTTTTTACGGAACGGGAGGCGATACGCAGTATTTT
TRBV15,TRBD1,few,TRBJ1-4,CATSRGNTGTGHEKLFF,TGTGCCACCAGCAGAGGTAATACCGGGACAGGACATGAAAAACTGTTTTTT
TRBV29-1,TRBD1,NA,TRBJ1-2,CSVEGRQGNYGYTF,TGCAGCGTTGAAGGTAGACAGGGAAACTATGGCTACACCTTC
TRBV4-1,NA,NA,TRBJ1-1,CASSQDLSMNTEAFF,TGCGCCAGCAGCCAAGATCTGAGCATGAACACTGAAGCTTTCTTT
TRBV6-5,NA,NA,TRBJ2-7,CASSYLGQLYF,TGTGCCAGCAGTTACCTGGGACAATTGTACTTC
TRBV4-3,TRBD1,NA,TRBJ2-7,CASSQDRLDTGGRTYEQYF,TGCGCCAGCAGCCAAGATAGGTTGGACACAGGGGGCAGGACCTACGAGCAGTACTTC
TRBV7-9,NA,NA,TRBJ1-2,CASTPGSGRNPPYGYTF,TGTGCCAGCACTCCAGGAAGCGGGAGGAACCCCCCCTATGGCTACACCTTC
TRBV29-1,TRBD1,once,TRBJ2-4,CSVEDLGQPGAKNIQYF,TGCAGCGTTGAAGACCTGGGACAGCCCGGGGCCAAAAACATTCAGTACTTC
TRBV10-1,NA,many,TRBJ2-2,CASSDRGWEGAANTGELFF,TGCGCCAGCAGTGACCGAGGCTGGGAAGGGGCTGCGAACACCGGGGAGCTGTTTTTT
TRBV27,TRBD1,NA,TRBJ1-1,CASSSPTGPTEAFF,TGTGCCAGCAGTTCCCCGACAGGGCCCACTGAAGCTTTCTTT
TRBV7-2,TRBD1,medium-sized,TRBJ1-4,CASSLASRGRREKLFF,TGTGCCAGCAGCTTAGCAAGTAGGGGGCGTCGGGAAAAACTGTTTTTT
TRBV10-3,TRBD1,NA,TRBJ2-7,CAIRKTPGQGVYEQYF,TGTGCCATCAGGAAAACCCCGGGACAGGGGGTCTACGAGCAGTACTTC
TRBV6-5,NA,few,TRBJ2-6,CASSYEGAGANVLTF,TGTGCCAGCAGTTACGAAGGGGCTGGGGCCAACGTCCTGACTTTC
TRBV6-2/TRBV6-3,TRBD2,NA,TRBJ2-7,CASSYRTSGASYEQYF,TGTGCCAGCAGTTACAGGACTAGCGGTGCCTCCTACGAGCAGTACTTC
TRBV18,NA,NA,TRBJ2-7,CASSPESEQYF,TGTGCCAGCTCACCGGAGAGCGAGCAGTACTTC
TRBV9,TRBD1,NA,TRBJ2-7,CASSVAGQGDGEQYF,TGTGCCAGCAGCGTAGCAGGACAGGGGGATGGCGAGCAGTACTTC
TRBV7-9,TRBD1,few,TRBJ2-7,CASSPGQGPYEQYF,TGTGCCAGCAGCCCGGGACAGGGGCCCTACGAGCAGTACTTC
TRBV30,TRBD2,few,TRBJ2-7,CAWSVASGNYEQYF,TGTGCCTGGAGTGTGGCTAGCGGAAACTACGAGCAGTACTTC
TRBV7-2,TRBD1,NA,TRBJ1-2,CASSPGQGGAHVTGYTF,TGTGCCAGCAGCCCGGGACAGGGGGGTGCTCATGTTACTGGCTACACCTTC
TRBV3-1/TRBV3-2,TRBD2,NA,TRBJ2-1,CASSQASSGSRNEQFF,TGTGCCAGCAGCCAAGCGTCTAGCGGGAGCCGGAATGAGCAGTTCTTC
TRBV13,NA,NA,TRBJ2-7,CASSLGSFYEQYF,TGTGCCAGCAGCTTAGGATCTTTCTACGAGCAGTACTTC
TRBV10-3,NA,NA,TRBJ2-3,CAISVSFSADTQYF,TGTGCCATCAGTGTCTCGTTCTCGGCAGATACGCAGTATTTT
TRBV7-8,NA,NA,TRBJ1-3,CASSQMTSITGNTIYF,TGTGCCAGCAGCCAGATGACATCCATCACTGGAAACACCATATATTTT
TRBV6-2/TRBV6-3,TRBD1,NA,TRBJ2-7,CASSPGQNSYEQYF,TGTGCCAGCAGCCCGGGACAGAATTCCTACGAGCAGTACTTC
TRBV27,NA,NA,TRBJ1-2,CASSLSRGGDGYTF,TGTGCCAGCAGTTTATCGAGGGGGGGGGATGGCTACACCTTC
TRBV27,TRBD2,once,TRBJ2-3,CASSFASGYTDTQYF,TGTGCCAGCAGTTTTGCTAGCGGGTACACAGATACGCAGTATTTT
TRBV6-2/TRBV6-3,NA,NA,TRBJ2-7,CASGPTGGSAQQYF,TGTGCCAGCGGCCCCACCGGGGGTAGTGCTCAGCAGTACTTC
TRBV7-8,NA,NA,TRBJ2-7,CASSANSGTYEQYF,TGTGCCAGCAGCGCTAACAGCGGAACCTACGAGCAGTACTTC
TRBV7-9,NA,NA,TRBJ1-1,CASSSSPGEMNTEAFF,TGTGCCAGCAGCTCCAGCCCGGGAGAAATGAACACTGAAGCTTTCTTT
TRBV6-5,NA,NA,TRBJ1-2,CATSGGNYGYTF,TGTGCCACCTCCGGGGGTAACTATGGCTACACCTTC
TRBV19,NA,NA,TRBJ1-4,CASSIGGTVRNEKLFF,TGTGCCAGTAGTATAGGAGGTACGGTCCGTAATGAAAAACTGTTTTTT
TRBV28,NA,NA,TRBJ2-1,CASTFRGRLGNEQFF,TGTGCCAGCACCTTCAGGGGCAGGCTGGGTAATGAGCAGTTCTTC
TRBV29-1,TRBD1,NA,TRBJ2-5,CSVAQGQGITETQYF,TGCAGCGTTGCCCAGGGACAGGGGATAACGGAGACCCAGTACTTC
TRBV25-1,TRBD2,NA,TRBJ2-1,CASMPGGSYNEQFF,TGTGCCAGCATGCCGGGAGGGAGCTACAATGAGCAGTTCTTC
TRBV6-2/TRBV6-3,TRBD2,NA,TRBJ2-1,CASSHTSGRTGNEQFF,TGTGCCAGCAGTCACACTAGCGGGAGAACAGGCAATGAGCAGTTCTTC
TRBV5-6,NA,NA,TRBJ1-4,CASSLVGRANEKLFF,TGTGCCAGCAGCTTAGTAGGCCGGGCTAATGAAAAACTGTTTTTT
TRBV27,NA,NA,TRBJ2-1,CASISTGTGGYEQFF,TGTGCCAGCATCAGCACGGGGACTGGGGGTTATGAGCAGTTCTTC
TRBV19,TRBD2,NA,TRBJ2-7,CASSIYLKLAGGDYEQYF,TGTGCCAGTAGTATATACCTCAAACTAGCGGGAGGGGACTACGAGCAGTACTTC
TRBV29-1,NA,once,TRBJ1-1,CSVAGRMNTEAFF,TGCAGCGTTGCCGGGAGAATGAACACTGAAGCTTTCTTT
TRBV2,NA,NA,TRBJ1-3,CASSQGTGNTIYF,TGTGCCAGCAGTCAGGGCACTGGAAACACCATATATTTT
TRBV5-8,NA,NA,TRBJ2-7,CASSASYEQYF,TGTGCCAGCAGCGCCAGCTACGAGCAGTACTTC
TRBV5-4,TRBD1,NA,TRBJ1-6,CASSLPGQNNSPLHF,TGTGCCAGCAGTCTACCGGGACAGAATAATTCACCCCTCCACTTT
TRBV4-3,NA,NA,TRBJ1-2,CASSQAVTDSSYGYTF,TGCGCCAGCAGCCAGGCCGTCACCGACTCTAGCTATGGCTACACCTTC
TRBV20-1,TRBD1,NA,TRBJ2-7,CSASAGTGGGEQYF,TGCAGTGCTAGTGCCGGGACAGGGGGGGGCGAGCAGTACTTC
TRBV6-1,NA,NA,TRBJ2-1,CASSDKRRLINNEQFF,TGTGCCAGCAGTGACAAGCGACGCCTAATAAACAATGAGCAGTTCTTC
TRBV6-4,NA,once,TRBJ1-1,CASSVLQGGEAFF,TGTGCCAGCAGTGTCTTACAGGGCGGCGAAGCTTTCTTT
TRBV28,NA,NA,TRBJ1-5,CATLLGSYGAQPQHF,TGTGCCACCCTATTGGGCAGTTATGGGGCTCAGCCCCAGCATTTT
TRBV19,NA,NA,TRBJ1-1,CASSIGHGNEAFF,TGTGCCAGTAGTATTGGCCACGGGAATGAAGCTTTCTTT
TRBV28,TRBD2,NA,TRBJ2-1,CASSLGPGTSVNEQFF,TGTGCCAGCAGTTTGGGTCCCGGGACTAGCGTCAATGAGCAGTTCTTC
TRBV7-7,TRBD1,NA,TRBJ2-5,CASSRSTGSYQETQYF,TGTGCTAGCAGCCGATCGACAGGGTCGTACCAAGAGACCCAGTACTTC